This section outlines one T cell receptor (beta chain) sequence together with its context. The sample belongs to a study of early T cells in non-severe SARS-CoV-2 infection. Study-level information: Sequencing input comprised bulk RNA from unsorted whole blood; chain pairing was not available.

Deletions cut 1 base from V and 0 bases from J, with 12 bases between. The germline gives CDR1 MGHRA, CDR2 YSYEKL. The CDR3 consists of 16 residues. Unique molecular identifiers were attached to individual cDNA molecules. TCRdb itself ran the 5' RACE reads through MiXCR, one entry per CDR3 protein. The table lists approximately 62,000 distinct CDR3 sequences, about 12% of them singletons. The chain joins TRBV4-1 to TRBJ1-1; maybe TRBD1 (5 bases). The clonotype was recovered from an adult who was a healthcare worker with PCR-confirmed SARS-CoV-2 infection or an uninfected control (not recorded which). The specimen was whole blood. Here the CDR3 reads CASSQAGSELNTEAFF. DNA of the CDR3: TGCGCCAGCAGCCAAGCAGGGAGTGAACTGAACACTGAAGCTTTCTTT.